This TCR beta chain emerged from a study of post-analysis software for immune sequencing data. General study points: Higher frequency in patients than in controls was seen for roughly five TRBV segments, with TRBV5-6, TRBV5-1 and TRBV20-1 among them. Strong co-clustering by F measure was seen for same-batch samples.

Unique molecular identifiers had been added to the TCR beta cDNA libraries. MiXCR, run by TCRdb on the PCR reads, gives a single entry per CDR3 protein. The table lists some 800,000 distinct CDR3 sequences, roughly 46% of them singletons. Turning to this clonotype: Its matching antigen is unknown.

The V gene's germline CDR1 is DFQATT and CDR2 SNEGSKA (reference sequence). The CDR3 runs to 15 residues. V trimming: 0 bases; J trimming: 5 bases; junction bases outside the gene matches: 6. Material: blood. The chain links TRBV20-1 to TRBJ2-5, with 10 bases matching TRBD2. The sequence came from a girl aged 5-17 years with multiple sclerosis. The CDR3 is CSAREASGSWETQYF. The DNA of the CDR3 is TGCAGTGCTAGAGAGGCTAGCGGGAGTTGGGAGACCCAGTACTTC.